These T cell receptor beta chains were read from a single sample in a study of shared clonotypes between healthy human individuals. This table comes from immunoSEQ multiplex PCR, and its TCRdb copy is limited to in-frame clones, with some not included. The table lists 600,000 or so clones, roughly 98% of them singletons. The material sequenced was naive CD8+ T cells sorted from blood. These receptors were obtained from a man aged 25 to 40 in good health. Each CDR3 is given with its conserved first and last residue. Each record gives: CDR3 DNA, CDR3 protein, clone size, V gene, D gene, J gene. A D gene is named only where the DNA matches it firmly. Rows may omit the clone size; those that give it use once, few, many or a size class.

cdr3_nt: TGTGCCAGCAGTTCAAACTCCCAGTACCAAGAGACCCAGTACTTC; cdr3_aa: CASSSNSQYQETQYF; clone_size: -; v_call: TRBV27; d_call: -; j_call: TRBJ2-5
cdr3_nt: TGTGCCAGCAGTCCGACTACAAACTCCTACAATGAGCAGTTCTTC; cdr3_aa: CASSPTTNSYNEQFF; clone_size: -; v_call: TRBV27; d_call: -; j_call: TRBJ2-1
cdr3_nt: TGTGCCAGCAGTCCCGCCAGCGAGTTTCCCTACGAGCAGTACTTC; cdr3_aa: CASSPASEFPYEQYF; clone_size: -; v_call: TRBV11-2; d_call: -; j_call: TRBJ2-7
cdr3_nt: TGTGCCAGCAGCTTCACAGGGTCTGAAGCTTTCTTT; cdr3_aa: CASSFTGSEAFF; clone_size: -; v_call: TRBV13; d_call: -; j_call: TRBJ1-1
cdr3_nt: TGCGCCAGCAGCCACGGGACTAGCGGGAGTTACAATGAGCAGTTCTTC; cdr3_aa: CASSHGTSGSYNEQFF; clone_size: -; v_call: TRBV4-1; d_call: TRBD2; j_call: TRBJ2-1
cdr3_nt: TGTGCCAGCAGCTTACGGCCGCAGGGAAGCTCTGGGGCCAACGTCCTGACTTTC; cdr3_aa: CASSLRPQGSSGANVLTF; clone_size: -; v_call: TRBV7-3; d_call: -; j_call: TRBJ2-6
cdr3_nt: TGCGCCAGCAGCTTGGTCCAGGGTGAACATGATGAGCAGTTCTTC; cdr3_aa: CASSLVQGEHDEQFF; clone_size: -; v_call: TRBV5-1; d_call: -; j_call: TRBJ2-1
cdr3_nt: TGTGCCAGCTCCCCTTTGCCCCCGGACCACCATTACGAGCAGTACTTC; cdr3_aa: CASSPLPPDHHYEQYF; clone_size: -; v_call: TRBV7-6; d_call: -; j_call: TRBJ2-7
cdr3_nt: TGCGCCAGCAGCTTGGAATTCACAGATACGCAGTATTTT; cdr3_aa: CASSLEFTDTQYF; clone_size: -; v_call: TRBV5-1; d_call: -; j_call: TRBJ2-3
cdr3_nt: TGCGCCAGCAGCGATAGTTCGATGCTTTCGGAGCAGTACTTC; cdr3_aa: CASSDSSMLSEQYF; clone_size: -; v_call: TRBV4-1; d_call: -; j_call: TRBJ2-7
cdr3_nt: TGTGCCAGCAGCGCCGGGGGGGACATTCAGTACTTC; cdr3_aa: CASSAGGDIQYF; clone_size: once; v_call: TRBV11-2; d_call: TRBD2; j_call: TRBJ2-4
cdr3_nt: TGTGCCACCGGAGGGGGAGGTTTGTATGAGCAGTTCTTC; cdr3_aa: CATGGGGLYEQFF; clone_size: -; v_call: TRBV11-2; d_call: -; j_call: TRBJ2-1
cdr3_nt: TGCGCCAGCAGCTTGGGCGCCGGATCCCCCTACAATGAGCAGTTCTTC; cdr3_aa: CASSLGAGSPYNEQFF; clone_size: -; v_call: TRBV5-1; d_call: -; j_call: TRBJ2-1
cdr3_nt: TGCAGCGTTGAAGCTCCAGGGACCCTTGGCGGCTACACCTTC; cdr3_aa: CSVEAPGTLGGYTF; clone_size: once; v_call: TRBV29-1; d_call: -; j_call: TRBJ1-2
cdr3_nt: TGTGCCAGCAGTTTAACCTGGGGAGGCTACGAGCAGTACTTC; cdr3_aa: CASSLTWGGYEQYF; clone_size: -; v_call: TRBV27; d_call: -; j_call: TRBJ2-7
cdr3_nt: TGCGCCAGCAGCCAACCGGGCTACACCGGGGAGCTGTTTTTT; cdr3_aa: CASSQPGYTGELFF; clone_size: -; v_call: TRBV4-1; d_call: -; j_call: TRBJ2-2
cdr3_nt: TGTGCCAGCAGTTACTCGAGGGCTAGCGGGAGCGATGAGCAGTTCTTC; cdr3_aa: CASSYSRASGSDEQFF; clone_size: -; v_call: TRBV6-6; d_call: TRBD2; j_call: TRBJ2-1
cdr3_nt: TGTGCTAGCAGCTTAGGACTAGCGGGAGGGCCGAACGAGCAGTACTTC; cdr3_aa: CASSLGLAGGPNEQYF; clone_size: -; v_call: TRBV7-7; d_call: TRBD2; j_call: TRBJ2-7
cdr3_nt: TGTGCCAGCGCGGCCGAGGACACGATCCTGTTTTTT; cdr3_aa: CASAAEDTILFF; clone_size: -; v_call: TRBV7-9; d_call: -; j_call: TRBJ1-4
cdr3_nt: TGTGCCAGTCGCCGGACAGCCATTTCTGGAAACACCATATATTTT; cdr3_aa: CASRRTAISGNTIYF; clone_size: -; v_call: TRBV27; d_call: -; j_call: TRBJ1-3
cdr3_nt: TGCAGCGTTGAGGCCGGAGAAGAGACCCAGTACTTC; cdr3_aa: CSVEAGEETQYF; clone_size: -; v_call: TRBV29-1; d_call: -; j_call: TRBJ2-5
cdr3_nt: TGTGCCAGCAGCTTAGCGGTGGACGGGGCTGGTCGGACCCAGCATTTT; cdr3_aa: CASSLAVDGAGRTQHF; clone_size: -; v_call: TRBV7-9; d_call: -; j_call: TRBJ1-5
cdr3_nt: TGTGCCAGTACCGGGACAGCAAAGAATCAGCCCCAGCATTTT; cdr3_aa: CASTGTAKNQPQHF; clone_size: -; v_call: TRBV6-6; d_call: TRBD1; j_call: TRBJ1-5
cdr3_nt: TGCGCCAGCAGCCAAGTTTGGGGGGACTCCATAACAAGATGGGATGAGCAGTTCTTC; cdr3_aa: CASSQVWGDSITRWDEQFF; clone_size: -; v_call: TRBV4-1; d_call: -; j_call: TRBJ2-1
cdr3_nt: TGCGCCAGCAGCTTAGCCGACAGATTCGAAAGCTCCTACGAGCAGTACTTC; cdr3_aa: CASSLADRFESSYEQYF; clone_size: -; v_call: TRBV5-1; d_call: -; j_call: TRBJ2-7
cdr3_nt: TGCAGCGTTGAAGCGGGGATCACAGATACGCAGTATTTT; cdr3_aa: CSVEAGITDTQYF; clone_size: once; v_call: TRBV29-1; d_call: -; j_call: TRBJ2-3
cdr3_nt: TGCAGCGTTGAAAGGACTAGCGGGAACAATGAGCAGTTCTTC; cdr3_aa: CSVERTSGNNEQFF; clone_size: -; v_call: TRBV29-1; d_call: TRBD2; j_call: TRBJ2-1
cdr3_nt: TGTGCCAGCAGCTCAGTTCCGGGACAGGGGGCCGAGCAGTACTTC; cdr3_aa: CASSSVPGQGAEQYF; clone_size: once; v_call: TRBV11-2; d_call: TRBD1; j_call: TRBJ2-7
cdr3_nt: TGCAGCGTTGAATTTGAGGGCTACACCTTC; cdr3_aa: CSVEFEGYTF; clone_size: -; v_call: TRBV29-1; d_call: -; j_call: TRBJ1-2
cdr3_nt: TGTGCCAGCAGTTTATCCCCAGCTAACTATGGCTACACCTTC; cdr3_aa: CASSLSPANYGYTF; clone_size: -; v_call: TRBV27; d_call: -; j_call: TRBJ1-2
cdr3_nt: TGCGCCAGCAGCTTGGCTGGGGTCTTCGATGAGCAGTTCTTC; cdr3_aa: CASSLAGVFDEQFF; clone_size: -; v_call: TRBV5-1; d_call: -; j_call: TRBJ2-1
cdr3_nt: TGTGCCAGCTCACCACCGGAGCGTCGCCCTCCCAATGAGCAGTTCTTC; cdr3_aa: CASSPPERRPPNEQFF; clone_size: -; v_call: TRBV18; d_call: -; j_call: TRBJ2-1
cdr3_nt: TGTGCCAGCAGCTTACGGGGACAGGTTGCCTACGAGCAGTACTTC; cdr3_aa: CASSLRGQVAYEQYF; clone_size: -; v_call: TRBV7-8; d_call: TRBD1; j_call: TRBJ2-7
cdr3_nt: TGTGCCAGCAGTGGACATTTCACCGGGGAGCTGTTTTTT; cdr3_aa: CASSGHFTGELFF; clone_size: -; v_call: TRBV25-1; d_call: -; j_call: TRBJ2-2
cdr3_nt: TGTGCCAGCAGTCCAAATGCAGGGGCCTATGGCTACACCTTC; cdr3_aa: CASSPNAGAYGYTF; clone_size: -; v_call: TRBV27; d_call: -; j_call: TRBJ1-2
cdr3_nt: TGTGCCAGCAGGGGGGACAGCAATCAGCCCCAGCATTTT; cdr3_aa: CASRGDSNQPQHF; clone_size: -; v_call: TRBV27; d_call: -; j_call: TRBJ1-5
cdr3_nt: TGTGCCAGCAGCATAGCGGTAACCTACGAGCAGTACTTC; cdr3_aa: CASSIAVTYEQYF; clone_size: once; v_call: TRBV7-9; d_call: -; j_call: TRBJ2-7
cdr3_nt: TGTGCCAGCAGCCCCACTTCGGCGGGAGGGAGGGAGACCCAGTACTTC; cdr3_aa: CASSPTSAGGRETQYF; clone_size: -; v_call: TRBV27; d_call: TRBD2; j_call: TRBJ2-5
cdr3_nt: TGTGCCAGCAGCGTAAGACAGGTGAATTTGAACACCGGGGAGCTGTTTTTT; cdr3_aa: CASSVRQVNLNTGELFF; clone_size: -; v_call: TRBV7-9; d_call: -; j_call: TRBJ2-2
cdr3_nt: TGTGCCAGCAGTTACGAGACGGGAACTGGAAACACCATATATTTT; cdr3_aa: CASSYETGTGNTIYF; clone_size: -; v_call: TRBV28; d_call: -; j_call: TRBJ1-3
cdr3_nt: TGTGCCAGCAGCTTAGGGCCAGAAGATGGCTACACCTTC; cdr3_aa: CASSLGPEDGYTF; clone_size: -; v_call: TRBV7-9; d_call: -; j_call: TRBJ1-2
cdr3_nt: TGTGCCAGCAGCTTAGCCCAATCTGGACGGTACTACGAGCAGTACTTC; cdr3_aa: CASSLAQSGRYYEQYF; clone_size: -; v_call: TRBV11-2; d_call: -; j_call: TRBJ2-7
cdr3_nt: TGCGCCAGCAGACCGAGCCAGGGGGAGAAAAGCTCCTACGAGCAGTACTTC; cdr3_aa: CASRPSQGEKSSYEQYF; clone_size: -; v_call: TRBV5-1; d_call: TRBD1; j_call: TRBJ2-7
cdr3_nt: TGTGCCAGCAGCTTAGGCCCGGGGACAGGGGACACTGAAGCTTTCTTT; cdr3_aa: CASSLGPGTGDTEAFF; clone_size: -; v_call: TRBV11-2; d_call: TRBD1; j_call: TRBJ1-1
cdr3_nt: TGTGCCACAGTGGAAGGGGGCGGGTATGGAGGTGAAAAACTGTTTTTT; cdr3_aa: CATVEGGGYGGEKLFF; clone_size: -; v_call: TRBV28; d_call: TRBD1; j_call: TRBJ1-4
cdr3_nt: TGTGCCAGCAGCTCCCGGGGACCGCTAGCGGGACCGAAATTGAACACCGGGGAGCTGTTTTTT; cdr3_aa: CASSSRGPLAGPKLNTGELFF; clone_size: once; v_call: TRBV7-8; d_call: TRBD2; j_call: TRBJ2-2
cdr3_nt: TGCGCCAGCAGCCAAGAGTTTGGGGGGGGCTATGGCTACACCTTC; cdr3_aa: CASSQEFGGGYGYTF; clone_size: -; v_call: TRBV4-3; d_call: -; j_call: TRBJ1-2
cdr3_nt: TGTGCCAGCAGCCCCGGAGGGCCCATGACAGATACGCAGTATTTT; cdr3_aa: CASSPGGPMTDTQYF; clone_size: -; v_call: TRBV7-8; d_call: -; j_call: TRBJ2-3
cdr3_nt: TGTGCCAGCAGTTACTTAGCGGGAAAGCCTCAAGAGACCCAGTACTTC; cdr3_aa: CASSYLAGKPQETQYF; clone_size: -; v_call: TRBV6-5; d_call: TRBD2; j_call: TRBJ2-5